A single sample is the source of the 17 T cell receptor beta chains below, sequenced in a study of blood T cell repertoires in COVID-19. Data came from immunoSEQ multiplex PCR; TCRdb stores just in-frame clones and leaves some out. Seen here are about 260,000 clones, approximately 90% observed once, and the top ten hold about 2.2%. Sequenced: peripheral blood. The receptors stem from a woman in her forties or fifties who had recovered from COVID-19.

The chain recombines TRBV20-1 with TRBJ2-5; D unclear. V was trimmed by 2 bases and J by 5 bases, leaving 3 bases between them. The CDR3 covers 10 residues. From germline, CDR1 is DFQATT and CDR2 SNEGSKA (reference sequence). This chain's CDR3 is CSARYETQYF. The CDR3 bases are TGCAGTGCTAGATATGAGACCCAGTACTTC.

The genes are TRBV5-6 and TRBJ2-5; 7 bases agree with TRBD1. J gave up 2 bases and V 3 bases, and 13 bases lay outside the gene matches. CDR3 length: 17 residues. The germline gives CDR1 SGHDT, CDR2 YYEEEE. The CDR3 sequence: CASSYISRDRLQETQYF. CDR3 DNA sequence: TGTGCCAGCAGCTATATCTCCCGGGACAGATTACAAGAGACCCAGTACTTC.

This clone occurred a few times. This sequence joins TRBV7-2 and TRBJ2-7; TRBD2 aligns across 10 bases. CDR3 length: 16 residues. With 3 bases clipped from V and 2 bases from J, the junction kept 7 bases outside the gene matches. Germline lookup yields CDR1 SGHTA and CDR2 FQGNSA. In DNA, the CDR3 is TGTGCCAGCAGCTTTGAAAGCGGGAGGGCTACCTACGAGCAGTACTTC. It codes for CASSFESGRATYEQYF.

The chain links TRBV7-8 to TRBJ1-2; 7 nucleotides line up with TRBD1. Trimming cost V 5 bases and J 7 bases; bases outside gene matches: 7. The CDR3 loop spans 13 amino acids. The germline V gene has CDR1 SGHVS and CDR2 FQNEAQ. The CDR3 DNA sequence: TGTGCCAGCAGCCCTGACAGGGTTTTTGGCTACACCTTC. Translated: CASSPDRVFGYTF.

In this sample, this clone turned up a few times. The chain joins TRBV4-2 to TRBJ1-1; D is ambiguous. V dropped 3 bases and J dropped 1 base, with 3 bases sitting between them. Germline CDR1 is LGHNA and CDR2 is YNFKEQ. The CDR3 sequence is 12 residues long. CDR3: CASSQANTEAFF. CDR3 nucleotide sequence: TGTGCCAGCAGCCAGGCGAACACTGAAGCTTTCTTT.

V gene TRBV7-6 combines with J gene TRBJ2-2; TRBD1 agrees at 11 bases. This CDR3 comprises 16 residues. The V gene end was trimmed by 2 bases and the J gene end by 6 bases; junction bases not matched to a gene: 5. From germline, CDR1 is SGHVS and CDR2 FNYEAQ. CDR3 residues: CASSLQWGQGAGELFF. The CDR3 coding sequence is TGTGCCAGCAGCTTACAGTGGGGACAGGGGGCCGGGGAGCTGTTTTTT.

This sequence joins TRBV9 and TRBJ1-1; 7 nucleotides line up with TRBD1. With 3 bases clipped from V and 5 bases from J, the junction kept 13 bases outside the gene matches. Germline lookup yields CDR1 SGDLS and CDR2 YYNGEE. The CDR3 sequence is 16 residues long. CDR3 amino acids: CASSGHLGQLATEAFF. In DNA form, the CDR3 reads TGTGCCAGCAGCGGACATTTGGGACAGCTTGCAACTGAAGCTTTCTTT.

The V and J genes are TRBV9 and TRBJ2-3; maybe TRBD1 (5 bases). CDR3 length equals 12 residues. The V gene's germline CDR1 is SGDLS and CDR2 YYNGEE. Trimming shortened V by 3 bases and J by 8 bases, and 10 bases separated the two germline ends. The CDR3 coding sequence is TGTGCCAGCAGCGCAAGCCAGGGTACGCAGTATTTT. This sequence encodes CASSASQGTQYF.

The CDR3 nucleotides read TGTGCCAGCTCACAGGGGACAGGGGGCTCCGGAACTGAAGCTTTCTTT. Translating it yields CASSQGTGGSGTEAFF. The chain links TRBV18 to TRBJ1-1; 12 bases line up with TRBD1. Germline trimming cut 4 bases from V and 5 bases from J; bases unmatched to any gene: 8. The CDR3 loop spans 16 amino acids. In germline, CDR1 is KGHSH, CDR2 LQKENI.

The CDR3 sequence: CASSQDARLAGETDTQYF. CDR3 nucleotides: TGTGCCAGCAGCCAAGATGCTCGACTAGCGGGGGAAACAGATACGCAGTATTTT. The gene calls are TRBV3-1 (or the pseudogene TRBV3-2) and TRBJ2-3; 12 bases are a match to TRBD2. Germline trimming cut 0 bases from V and 3 bases from J; bases unmatched to any gene: 7. The CDR3 extends over 18 amino acids. Germline V lookup: CDR1 LGHDT, CDR2 YNNKEL (reference sequence).

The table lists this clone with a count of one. The CDR3 is CASSPGGFNEQFF. In nucleotides, the CDR3 is TGCGCCAGCAGCCCAGGGGGATTCAATGAGCAGTTCTTC. The rearrangement uses TRBV4-1 and TRBJ2-1; TRBD1 matches at 7 bases. This CDR3 has 13 amino acids. With V trimmed by 4 bases and J by 6 bases, 3 bases remained unmatched. The germline V gene encodes CDR1 MGHRA and CDR2 YSYEKL.

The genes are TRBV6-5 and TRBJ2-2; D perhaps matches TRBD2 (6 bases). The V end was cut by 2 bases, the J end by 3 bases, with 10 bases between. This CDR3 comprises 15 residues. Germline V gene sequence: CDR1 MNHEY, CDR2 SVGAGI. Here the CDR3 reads CASSYGDSYTGELFF. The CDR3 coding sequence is TGTGCCAGCAGTTACGGGGACTCCTACACCGGGGAGCTGTTTTTT.

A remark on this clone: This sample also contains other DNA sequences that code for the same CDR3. The CDR3 region is CASSPPGDEQYF. In nucleotides, the CDR3 is TGCGCCAGCTCTCCACCCGGGGACGAGCAGTACTTC. The genes are TRBV5-1 and TRBJ2-7; maybe TRBD2 (5 bases). CDR3 length equals 12 residues. V was cut by 7 bases and J by 5 bases, with 13 bases left in between. CDR1 and CDR2 from the germline V gene are SGHRS and YFSETQ.

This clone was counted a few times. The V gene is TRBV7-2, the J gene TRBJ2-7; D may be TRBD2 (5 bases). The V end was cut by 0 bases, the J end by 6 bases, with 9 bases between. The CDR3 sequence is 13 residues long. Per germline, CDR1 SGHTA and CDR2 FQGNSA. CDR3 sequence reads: CASSLAWRSEQYF. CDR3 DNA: TGTGCCAGCAGCTTAGCCTGGAGGAGCGAGCAGTACTTC.

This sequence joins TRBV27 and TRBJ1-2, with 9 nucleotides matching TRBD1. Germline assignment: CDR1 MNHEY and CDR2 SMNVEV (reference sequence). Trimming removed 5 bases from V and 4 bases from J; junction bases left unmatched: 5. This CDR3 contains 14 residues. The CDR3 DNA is TGTGCCAGCAGTCGTCCGGGACAGGGCTATGGCTACACCTTC. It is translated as CASSRPGQGYGYTF.

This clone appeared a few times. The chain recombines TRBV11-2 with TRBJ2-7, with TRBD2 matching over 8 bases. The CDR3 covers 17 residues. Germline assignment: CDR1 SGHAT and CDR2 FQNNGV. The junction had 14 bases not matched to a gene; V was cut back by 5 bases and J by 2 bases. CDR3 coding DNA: TGTGCCAGCAGCAACCCCTTGGGCCTAGCGGGTACCTACGAGCAGTACTTC. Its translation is CASSNPLGLAGTYEQYF.

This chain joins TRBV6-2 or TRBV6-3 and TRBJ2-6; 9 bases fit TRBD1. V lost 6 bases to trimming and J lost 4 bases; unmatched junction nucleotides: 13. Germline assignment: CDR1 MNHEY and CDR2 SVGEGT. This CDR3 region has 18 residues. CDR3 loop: CASSFWTGARAGANVLTF. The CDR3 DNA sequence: TGTGCCAGCAGCTTCTGGACAGGGGCCAGGGCCGGGGCCAACGTCCTGACTTTC.